This TCR beta chain originates from a study of blood T cells in healthy people across ages. Notes on the study in general: No conclusive comparison of naive versus antigen-experienced cells was possible with unsorted PBMCs. Estimates drawn from one million T cells were deemed to understate diversity. Naive T cell percentage showed a strong correlation with the diversity of TCR beta.

Note on this clonotype: Its specificity is not known.

Isolation of PBMCs gave at least 7 million cells per sample. V shed 2 bases, J shed 7 bases, and the junction held 9 bases outside the gene matches. CDR1 MNHNY and CDR2 SVGAGI come from the germline V gene (reference sequence). CDR3 length: 18 amino acids. Primers used in a second PCR of about 7 to 11 cycles were a sample-barcoded 5' primer and a J-beta primer mix. A single record per CDR3 protein comes from TCRdb applying MiXCR to the 5' RACE reads. The repertoire holds 1,500,000 or so distinct CDR3 sequences, with about 45% as singletons. Sequences were obtained from blood. The receptor was derived from a young woman in good health. The V gene is TRBV6-6, the J gene TRBJ1-6; 12 bases map to TRBD1. The CDR3 sequence: CASSYGDRGLTRNSPLHF. In DNA, the CDR3 is TGTGCCAGCAGTTACGGGGACAGGGGGCTCACCAGAAATTCACCCCTCCACTTT.